This TCR beta chain appears in the sequencing data of a study of T-cell reconstitution after alpha-beta-depleted transplantation in children. Whole-study results and caveats: Newly generated T cells supplied most T-cell counts and diversity one year post-transplant. Reportedly, only several hundred clones from non-depleted graft cells drove alpha-beta T-cell counts at about two months.

This clonotype occurred many times. Its target is not known. CDR3 length equals 15 residues. Germline CDR1 reads DFQATT; CDR2 reads SNEGSKA (reference sequence). V lost 0 bases, J lost 2 bases, and 12 bases lay in between. A TCRbeta library incorporating unique molecular identifiers was prepared. From the PCR reads, TCRdb called clonotypes with MiXCR, one entry per CDR3 protein. In the table there are 200,000 to 250,000 distinct CDR3 sequences, about 11% of which are singletons. The clonotype originates from a child less than two years old with acute myeloid leukemia, due to receive a stem cell transplant. V is TRBV20-1 and J is TRBJ2-3; weak D call: TRBD1 (6 bases). The sample in question was PBMCs, obtained before TCRalphabeta/CD19-depleted stem cell transplant. DNA for the CDR3: TGCAGTGCTAGAGACCCGGGACATCCCACAGATACGCAGTATTTT. Translating gives CSARDPGHPTDTQYF.